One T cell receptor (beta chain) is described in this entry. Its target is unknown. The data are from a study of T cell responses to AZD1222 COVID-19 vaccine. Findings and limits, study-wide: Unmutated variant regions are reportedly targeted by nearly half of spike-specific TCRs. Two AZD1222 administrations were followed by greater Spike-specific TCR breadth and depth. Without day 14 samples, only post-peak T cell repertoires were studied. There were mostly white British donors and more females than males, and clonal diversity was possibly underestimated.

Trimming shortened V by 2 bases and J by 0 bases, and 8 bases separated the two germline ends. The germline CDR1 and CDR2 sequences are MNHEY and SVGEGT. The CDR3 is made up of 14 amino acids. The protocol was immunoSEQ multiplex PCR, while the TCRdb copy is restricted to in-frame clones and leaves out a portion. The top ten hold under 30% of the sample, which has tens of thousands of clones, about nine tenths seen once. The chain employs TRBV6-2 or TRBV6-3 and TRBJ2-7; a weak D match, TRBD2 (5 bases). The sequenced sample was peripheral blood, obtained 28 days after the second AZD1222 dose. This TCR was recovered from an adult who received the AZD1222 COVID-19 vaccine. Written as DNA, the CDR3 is TGTGCCAGCAGTTACGGGAGCCCCTCCTACGAGCAGTACTTC. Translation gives CASSYGSPSYEQYF.